These 5 T cell receptor beta chains originate from one sample sequenced in a study of OX40 agonist ivuxolimab in advanced cancers. TCRdb keeps only in-frame clones here, not all; method: immunoSEQ multiplex PCR. The sample yields about 150,000 clones, 90% seen once. Specimen: CD4+ or CD8+ T cells sorted from blood, collected in a trial of the OX40 agonist ivuxolimab. These receptors all come from an adult with an advanced solid tumor such as melanoma, head and neck, liver or kidney cancer.

In its sample, this clone was seen a few times. The rearrangement uses TRBV7-8 and TRBJ1-1; D is undetermined. Germline assignment: CDR1 SGHVS and CDR2 FQNEAQ. V was shortened by 5 bases and J by 0 bases, with 10 bases between the two germline ends. CDR3 size: 14 residues. The DNA of the CDR3 is TGTGCCAGCAGCACGGACTACCTGAACACTGAAGCTTTCTTT. Translation: CASSTDYLNTEAFF.

The gene calls are TRBV28 and TRBJ1-1, with a weak D call TRBD1 (5 bases). V was shortened by 3 bases and J by 4 bases, with 12 bases between the two germline ends. CDR1 MDHEN and CDR2 SYDVKM come from the germline V gene. This CDR3 is 14 amino acids long. The CDR3 bases are TGTGCCAGCAGTTTCTCGATTAGGGGCACTGAAGCTTTCTTT. Protein product: CASSFSIRGTEAFF.

The chain uses TRBV19 and TRBJ2-1; TRBD2 matches 14 bases. This CDR3 is built from 18 residues. Germline values: CDR1 LNHDA, CDR2 SQIVND (reference sequence). Unmatched junction bases numbered 12, after V lost 6 bases and J lost 5 bases. The chain's CDR3 is CASRPAGLAGARHNEQFF. DNA of the CDR3: TGTGCCAGTAGGCCAGCGGGACTAGCGGGAGCCCGCCACAATGAGCAGTTCTTC.

The chain is built from TRBV28 and TRBJ1-2; D not certain. The CDR3 covers 10 residues. Germline values: CDR1 MDHEN, CDR2 SYDVKM. V was cut by 6 bases and J by 8 bases, with 7 bases left in between. CDR3 in amino acids: CASRDLGYTF. The CDR3 DNA is TGTGCCAGCAGGGACTTGGGCTACACCTTC.

The J gene is TRBJ1-4, the V gene TRBV27, with D unresolved. The V end lost 6 bases, the J end lost 0 bases, and 5 bases lay between the germline ends. The CDR3 runs 13 residues. Germline lookup yields CDR1 MNHEY and CDR2 SMNVEV (reference sequence). This CDR3 reads CASRSATNEKLFF. The CDR3 DNA is TGTGCCAGCAGGAGTGCAACTAATGAAAAACTGTTTTTT.